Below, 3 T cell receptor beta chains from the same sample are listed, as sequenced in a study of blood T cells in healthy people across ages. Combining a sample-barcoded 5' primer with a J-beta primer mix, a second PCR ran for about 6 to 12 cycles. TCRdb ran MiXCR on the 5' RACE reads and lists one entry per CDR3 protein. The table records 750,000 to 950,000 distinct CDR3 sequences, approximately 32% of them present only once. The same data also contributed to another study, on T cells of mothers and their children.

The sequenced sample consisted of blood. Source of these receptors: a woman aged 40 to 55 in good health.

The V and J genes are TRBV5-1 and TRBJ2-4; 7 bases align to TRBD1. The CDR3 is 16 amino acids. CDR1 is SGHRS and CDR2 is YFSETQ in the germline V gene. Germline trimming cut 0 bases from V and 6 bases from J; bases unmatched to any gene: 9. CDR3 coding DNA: TGCGCCAGCAGCTTGGTTGAAGGGGGCACGGGAAACATTCAGTACTTC. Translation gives CASSLVEGGTGNIQYF.

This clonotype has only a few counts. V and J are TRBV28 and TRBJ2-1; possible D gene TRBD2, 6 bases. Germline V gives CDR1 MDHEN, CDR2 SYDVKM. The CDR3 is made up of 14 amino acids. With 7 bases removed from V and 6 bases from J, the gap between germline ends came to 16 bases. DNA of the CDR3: TGTGCCAGCACGAGGGCGGGGTGGGTCAATGAGCAGTTCTTC. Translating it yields CASTRAGWVNEQFF.

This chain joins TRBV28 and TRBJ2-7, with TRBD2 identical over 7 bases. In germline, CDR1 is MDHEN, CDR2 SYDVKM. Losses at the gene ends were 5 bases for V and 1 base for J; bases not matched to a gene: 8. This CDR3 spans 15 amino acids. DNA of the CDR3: TGTGCCAGCAGTGATGTAGCGGGCCCGTCCTACGAGCAGTACTTC. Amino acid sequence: CASSDVAGPSYEQYF.